A selection of T cell receptor beta chains follows, all from one sample in a study of blood T cell repertoires in COVID-19. TCRdb keeps only in-frame clones here, not all; method: immunoSEQ multiplex PCR. This sample has 250,000 to 350,000 clones, with about 81% found just once. The source material was peripheral blood. Every receptor here comes from a human donor with COVID-19, enrolled during active disease. The donor label of this sample is uncertain. Both conserved end residues are part of each CDR3. A D gene is named only where the DNA matches it firmly. Expanded clones get a size class; other rows say once, few or many, or leave the size out.

TRBV6-1	21	TRBJ2-7	-	-	TGTGCCAGCAGTGAAGCGAGGATTCTAGGGACAAGTCTCTTCAGCTCCTACGAGCAGTACTTC	CASSEARILGTSLFSSYEQYF
TRBV28	13	TRBJ1-6	-	TRBD1	TGTGCCAGCAAGGGACAGAATAATTCACCCCTCCACTTT	CASKGQNNSPLHF
TRBV24-1	14	TRBJ2-7	-	TRBD1	TGTGCCACCAGCCCCCGGGACAGGGGCCACGAGCAGTACTTC	CATSPRDRGHEQYF
TRBV6-2/TRBV6-3	14	TRBJ2-2	-	TRBD1	TGTGCCAGCAGCCGGACAGGGGAGGCCGGGGAGCTGTTTTTT	CASSRTGEAGELFF
TRBV4-1	15	TRBJ1-5	-	-	TGCGCCAGCAGCCAATTACGGACAGGCAATCAGCCCCAGCATTTT	CASSQLRTGNQPQHF
TRBV15	14	TRBJ1-5	-	-	TGTGCCACCAGTCGAGACCGTCTAGGTCAGCCCCAGCATTTT	CATSRDRLGQPQHF
TRBV7-8	15	TRBJ1-1	few	TRBD1	TGTGCCAGCAGCTTAGCGTCAGGGGGACAGACTGAAGCTTTCTTT	CASSLASGGQTEAFF
TRBV19	14	TRBJ2-1	-	TRBD1	TGTGCCAGTAACCTCGGGACAGGGCAGAATAGGCAGTTCTTC	CASNLGTGQNRQFF
TRBV25-1	15	TRBJ2-2	-	TRBD1	TGTGCCAGCAGTGATGGGACAGGGGTAACCGGGGAGCTGTTTTTT	CASSDGTGVTGELFF
TRBV7-2	13	TRBJ1-1	-	-	TGTGCCAGCAGCTTAGCGCTTACAGCTGAAGCTTTCTTT	CASSLALTAEAFF
TRBV10-3	13	TRBJ1-1	-	-	TGTGCCATGGCGCAGCTGGTCGGGACTGAAGCTTTCTTT	CAMAQLVGTEAFF
TRBV27	18	TRBJ2-2	-	-	TGTGCCAGCAGCTTCACCCCCCCACAGGTTCATAGCTCGGGGGAGCTGTTTTTT	CASSFTPPQVHSSGELFF
TRBV18	15	TRBJ1-2	-	-	TGTGCCAGCTCACCAGTTCAGGACGGGATCTATGGCTACACCTTC	CASSPVQDGIYGYTF
TRBV2	14	TRBJ2-2	-	-	TGTGCCAGCAATTACGACAGCAACACCGGGGAGCTGTTTTTT	CASNYDSNTGELFF
TRBV19	16	TRBJ2-7	-	-	TGTGCCAGTAGCCAACTCCGGGACACCCTGAGGGGGGAGCAGTACTTC	CASSQLRDTLRGEQYF
TRBV30	16	TRBJ2-1	-	TRBD2	TGTGCCTGGAGTGTAACTAGCGGGGGTCTCTACAATGAGCAGTTCTTC	CAWSVTSGGLYNEQFF
TRBV30	22	TRBJ2-5	-	-	TGTGCCTGGAGTTCTGGTAATGGGGCCGTGGGAGGCTTTCGATACCGTACAGAGACCCAGTACTTC	CAWSSGNGAVGGFRYRTETQYF
TRBV30	13	TRBJ1-2	-	TRBD1	TGTGCTCTGCTCAGGGGGACAGCTCATGGCTACACCTTC	CALLRGTAHGYTF
TRBV7-9	15	TRBJ1-1	-	TRBD1	TGTGCCAGCAGCACCCGGACAGGCCGGAACACTGAAGCTTTCTTT	CASSTRTGRNTEAFF
TRBV29-1	13	TRBJ2-7	once	TRBD1	TGCAGCGTTCAAATTTACAGGGGCAACGAGCAGTACTTC	CSVQIYRGNEQYF
TRBV19	16	TRBJ2-7	-	TRBD2	TGTGCCAGTAGTCCCCGGGGGGGGCCCTTCTCCTACGAGCAGTACTTC	CASSPRGGPFSYEQYF
TRBV2	19	TRBJ1-3	-	-	TGTGCCAGCAGTGAAGCGTTTGCACAGCTATTACACTCTGGAAACACCATATATTTT	CASSEAFAQLLHSGNTIYF
TRBV28	16	TRBJ2-3	-	TRBD2	TGTGCCACCTTGGAAGCGGGGGCAATTCTTACAGATACGCAGTATTTT	CATLEAGAILTDTQYF
TRBV15	16	TRBJ1-5	-	TRBD1	TGTGCCACCAGCAGAGAAGGGGGCCTTGGGGCTCAGCCCCAGCATTTT	CATSREGGLGAQPQHF
TRBV6-9	18	TRBJ2-7	-	TRBD1	TGTGCCAGCGTTACTCCCCGCCTTCCAGGGGGCTTTGCCTACGAGCAGTACTTC	CASVTPRLPGGFAYEQYF